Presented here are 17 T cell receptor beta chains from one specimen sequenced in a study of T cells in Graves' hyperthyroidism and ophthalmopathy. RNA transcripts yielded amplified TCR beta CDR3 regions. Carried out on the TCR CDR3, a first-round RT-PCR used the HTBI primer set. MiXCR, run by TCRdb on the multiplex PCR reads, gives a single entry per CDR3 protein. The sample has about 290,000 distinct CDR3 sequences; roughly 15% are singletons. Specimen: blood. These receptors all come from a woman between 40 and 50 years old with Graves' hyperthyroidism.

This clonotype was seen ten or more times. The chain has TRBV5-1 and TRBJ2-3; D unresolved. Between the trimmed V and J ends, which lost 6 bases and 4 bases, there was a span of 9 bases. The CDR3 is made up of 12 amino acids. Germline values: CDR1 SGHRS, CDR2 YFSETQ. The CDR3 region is CASNDGADTQYF. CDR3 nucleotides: TGCGCCAGCAACGACGGCGCAGATACGCAGTATTTT.

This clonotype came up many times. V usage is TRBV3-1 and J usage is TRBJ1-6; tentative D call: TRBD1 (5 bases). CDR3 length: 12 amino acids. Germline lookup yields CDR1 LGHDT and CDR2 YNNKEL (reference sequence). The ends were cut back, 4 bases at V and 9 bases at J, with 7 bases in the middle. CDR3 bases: TGTGCCAGCAGCCGCCAGGGTTCACCCCTCCACTTT. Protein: CASSRQGSPLHF.

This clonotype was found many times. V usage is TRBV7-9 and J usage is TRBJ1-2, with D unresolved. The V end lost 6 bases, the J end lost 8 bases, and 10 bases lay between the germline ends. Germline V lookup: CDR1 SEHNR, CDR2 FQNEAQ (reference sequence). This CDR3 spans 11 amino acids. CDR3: CASRGEGGYTF. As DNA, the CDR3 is TGTGCCAGCAGGGGAGAGGGCGGCTACACCTTC.

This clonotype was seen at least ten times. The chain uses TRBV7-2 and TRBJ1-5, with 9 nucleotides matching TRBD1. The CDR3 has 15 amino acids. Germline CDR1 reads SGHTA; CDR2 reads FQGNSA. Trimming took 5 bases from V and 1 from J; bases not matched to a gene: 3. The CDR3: CASSAGQGSNQPQHF. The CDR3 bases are TGTGCCAGCAGCGCCGGACAGGGGAGCAATCAGCCCCAGCATTTT.

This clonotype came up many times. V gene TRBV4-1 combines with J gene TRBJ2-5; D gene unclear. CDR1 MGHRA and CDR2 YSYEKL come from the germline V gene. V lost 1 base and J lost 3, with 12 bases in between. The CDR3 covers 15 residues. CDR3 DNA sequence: TGCGCCAGCAGCCAAGTACCGACTGAAGAAGAGACCCAGTACTTC. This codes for CASSQVPTEEETQYF.

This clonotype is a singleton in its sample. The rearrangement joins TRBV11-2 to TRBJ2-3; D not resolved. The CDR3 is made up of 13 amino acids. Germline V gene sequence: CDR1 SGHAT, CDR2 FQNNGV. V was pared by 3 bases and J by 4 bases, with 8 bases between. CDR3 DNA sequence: TGTGCCAGCAGCTTTTTATCGTCAGATACGCAGTATTTT. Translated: CASSFLSSDTQYF.

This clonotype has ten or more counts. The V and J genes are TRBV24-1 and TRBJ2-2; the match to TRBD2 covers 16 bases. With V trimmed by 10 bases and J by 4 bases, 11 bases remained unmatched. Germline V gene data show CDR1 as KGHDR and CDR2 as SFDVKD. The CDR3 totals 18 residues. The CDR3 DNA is TGTGCCACAGATTCCGGGACTAGCGGGAGGGCCGCCACCGGGGAGCTGTTTTTT. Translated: CATDSGTSGRAATGELFF.

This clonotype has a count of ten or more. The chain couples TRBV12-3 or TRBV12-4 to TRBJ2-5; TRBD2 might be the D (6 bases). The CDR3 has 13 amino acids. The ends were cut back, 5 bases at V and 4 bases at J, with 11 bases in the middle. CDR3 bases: TGTGCCAGCAGTACCCCAGCGGGAGAGACCCAGTACTTC. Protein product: CASSTPAGETQYF.

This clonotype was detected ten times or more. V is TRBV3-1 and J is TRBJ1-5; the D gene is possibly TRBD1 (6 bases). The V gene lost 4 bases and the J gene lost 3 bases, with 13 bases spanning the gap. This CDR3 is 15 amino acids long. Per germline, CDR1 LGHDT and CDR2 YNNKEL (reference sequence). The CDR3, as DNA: TGTGCCAGCAGCCCGCACGGACAGCCCAATCAGCCCCAGCATTTT. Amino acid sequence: CASSPHGQPNQPQHF.

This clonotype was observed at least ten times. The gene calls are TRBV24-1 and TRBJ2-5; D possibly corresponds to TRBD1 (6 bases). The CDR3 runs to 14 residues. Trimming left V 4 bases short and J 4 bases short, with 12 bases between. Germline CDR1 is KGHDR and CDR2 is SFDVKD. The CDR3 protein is CATSDPDSGETQYF. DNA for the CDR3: TGTGCCACCAGTGACCCGGACAGTGGAGAGACCCAGTACTTC.

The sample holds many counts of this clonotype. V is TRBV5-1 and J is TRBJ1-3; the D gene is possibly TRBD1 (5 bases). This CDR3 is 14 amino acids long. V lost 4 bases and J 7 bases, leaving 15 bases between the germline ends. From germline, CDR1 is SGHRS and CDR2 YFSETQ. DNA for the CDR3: TGCGCCAGCAGCCCTGGGGGGATTAGGAACACCATATATTTT. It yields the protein CASSPGGIRNTIYF.

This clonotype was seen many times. The CDR3 bases are TGTGCCAGCAGCTTGGACAGCCACGAGCAGTACTTC. As protein: CASSLDSHEQYF. This chain joins TRBV7-9 and TRBJ2-7; D is perhaps TRBD1 (6 bases). V lost 3 bases to trimming and J lost 5 bases, with 8 bases between them. The length of the CDR3 is 12 residues. CDR1 and CDR2 from the germline V gene are SEHNR and FQNEAQ (reference sequence).

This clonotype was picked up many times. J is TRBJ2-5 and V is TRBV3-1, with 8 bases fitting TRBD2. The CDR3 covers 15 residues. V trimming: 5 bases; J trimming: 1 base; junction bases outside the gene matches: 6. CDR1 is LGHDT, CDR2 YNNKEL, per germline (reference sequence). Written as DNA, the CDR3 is TGTGCCAGCAGCAAGCGGGAGTCAACCCAAGAGACCCAGTACTTC. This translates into CASSKRESTQETQYF.

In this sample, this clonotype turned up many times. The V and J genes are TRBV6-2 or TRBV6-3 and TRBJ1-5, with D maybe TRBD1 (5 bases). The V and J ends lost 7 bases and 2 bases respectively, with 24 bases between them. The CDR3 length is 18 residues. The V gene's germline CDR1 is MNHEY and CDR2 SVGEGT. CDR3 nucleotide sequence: TGTGCCAGCACCAGCGTGGGGCATATGGGATCCGGCAATCAGCCCCAGCATTTT. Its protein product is CASTSVGHMGSGNQPQHF.

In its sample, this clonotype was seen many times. The CDR3 DNA reads TGTGCCAGCATTCGCATGAACACTGAAGCTTTCTTT. Translating gives CASIRMNTEAFF. V usage is TRBV2 and J usage is TRBJ1-1; D is unclear. Germline values: CDR1 SNHLY, CDR2 FYNNEI. V was pared by 7 bases and J by 0 bases, with 6 bases between. This CDR3 spans 12 amino acids. Full variable domain (remainder filled in from reference TRBV2 and TRBJ1-1): EPEVTQTPSHQVTQMGQEVILRCVPISNHLYFYWYRQILGQKVEFLVSFYNNEISEKSEIFDDQFSVERPDGSNFTLKIRSTKLEDSAMYFCASIRMNTEAFFGQGTRLTVV.

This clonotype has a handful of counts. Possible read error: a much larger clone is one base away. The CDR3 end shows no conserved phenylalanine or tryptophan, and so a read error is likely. The chain's CDR3 is CASSTGTSYKETQYS. CDR3 nucleotide sequence: TGTGCCAGCAGTACCGGGACTAGCTATAAAGAGACCCAGTACTCC. J is TRBJ2-5 and V is TRBV6-1; TRBD2 aligns across 9 bases. J lost 3 bases, V lost 5 bases, and 7 bases had no gene match. The germline V gene has CDR1 MNHNS and CDR2 SASEGT. There are 15 residues in the CDR3.

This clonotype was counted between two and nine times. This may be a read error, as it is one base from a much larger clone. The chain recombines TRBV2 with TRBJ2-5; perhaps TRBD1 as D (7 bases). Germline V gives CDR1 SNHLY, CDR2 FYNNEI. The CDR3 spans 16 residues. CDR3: CAGSEERRGRRETQYF. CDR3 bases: TGTGCCGGCAGTGAAGAGCGGAGGGGGCGTCGAGAGACCCAGTACTTC.